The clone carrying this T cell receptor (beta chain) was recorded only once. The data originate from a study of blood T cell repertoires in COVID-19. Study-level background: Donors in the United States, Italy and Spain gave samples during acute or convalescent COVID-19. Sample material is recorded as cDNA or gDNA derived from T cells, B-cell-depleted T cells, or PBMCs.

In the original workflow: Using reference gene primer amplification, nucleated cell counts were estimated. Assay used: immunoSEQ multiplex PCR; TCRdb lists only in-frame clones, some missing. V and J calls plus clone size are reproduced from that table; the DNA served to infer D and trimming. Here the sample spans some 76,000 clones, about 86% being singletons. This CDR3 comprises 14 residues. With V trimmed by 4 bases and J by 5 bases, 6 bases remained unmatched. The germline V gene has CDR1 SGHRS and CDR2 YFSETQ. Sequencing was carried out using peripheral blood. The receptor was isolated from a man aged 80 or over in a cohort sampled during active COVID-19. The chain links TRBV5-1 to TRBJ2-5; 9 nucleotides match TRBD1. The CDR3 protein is CASSTGGLGETQYF. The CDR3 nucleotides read TGCGCCAGCAGCACAGGGGGCCTAGGGGAGACCCAGTACTTC.